Listed below are T cell receptor beta chains from one sample, sequenced in a study of human T cells and chemical hapten exposure. TCRdb re-analysed the RACE reads in MiXCR, keeping a single row per CDR3 protein. Of 150,000 to 200,000 distinct CDR3 sequences in the sample, around 30% were seen once. The sample here was whole blood, taken in connection with sensitization to the hapten diphenylcyclopropenone (DPC). Receptor source: a woman aged 25-40 years with alopecia areata. Some clones in this sample may be carry-over from other donors' samples. Each CDR3 is given without its conserved first and last residue. The order of the fields is V gene, CDR3 protein.

v_gene: TRBV29-1
CDR3aa: SVSLTGPYEQY

v_gene: TRBV20-1
CDR3aa: SAQREVNQPQH

v_gene: TRBV24-1
CDR3aa: ATSAIHTETQY

v_gene: TRBV20-1
CDR3aa: SARRQGVGNEQF

v_gene: TRBV2
CDR3aa: ASTPDISYEQY

v_gene: TRBV12-3/TRBV12-4
CDR3aa: ATKQRNEQF

v_gene: TRBV20-1
CDR3aa: SAPDNEKLF

v_gene: TRBV7-9
CDR3aa: ASSPEGNSPLH

v_gene: TRBV2
CDR3aa: ASSRTSGRTGELF

v_gene: TRBV7-9
CDR3aa: ASSLFRAEAF

v_gene: TRBV28
CDR3aa: ANNDGYGYT

v_gene: TRBV29-1
CDR3aa: SVKTGLITGELF

v_gene: TRBV20-1
CDR3aa: STYGGDYNEQF

v_gene: TRBV28
CDR3aa: ASSSGRNIQY

v_gene: TRBV5-1
CDR3aa: ASSLPGLAGTQETQY

v_gene: TRBV10-3
CDR3aa: AISPTGSYEQY

v_gene: TRBV20-1
CDR3aa: SARVAGGETQY

v_gene: TRBV6-5
CDR3aa: ASSQAGDYVSTDTQY

v_gene: TRBV28
CDR3aa: ASSNRGPYGYT

v_gene: TRBV28
CDR3aa: ASSSKYRDDSYNEQF

v_gene: TRBV6-1
CDR3aa: ASAAISSYNEQF

v_gene: TRBV20-1
CDR3aa: SAWDPYTDTQY

v_gene: TRBV7-9
CDR3aa: ASSRGQARGEQY

v_gene: TRBV28
CDR3aa: ASKPSGGMETQY

v_gene: TRBV2
CDR3aa: ASRDMSGVFNQPQH

v_gene: TRBV4-2
CDR3aa: ASSQEDTMNTGELF

v_gene: TRBV27
CDR3aa: ASSLWGAGANVLT

v_gene: TRBV28
CDR3aa: ASSTPPDRGRNTGELF

v_gene: TRBV28
CDR3aa: ASSSNGPKRGYGYT

v_gene: TRBV29-1
CDR3aa: SAEQGSGGYT

v_gene: TRBV2
CDR3aa: ASSGTNQPQH

v_gene: TRBV6-5
CDR3aa: ASKRQSSGNTIY

v_gene: TRBV25-1
CDR3aa: ASSRQGLNTEAF

v_gene: TRBV5-8
CDR3aa: ASSLYQANNEQF

v_gene: TRBV7-2
CDR3aa: ASSFNPNEKLF

v_gene: TRBV5-1
CDR3aa: ASRGQGGDYGYT

v_gene: TRBV24-1
CDR3aa: ATTESGAPWTEAF

v_gene: TRBV10-2
CDR3aa: ASKHPDDTQY

v_gene: TRBV7-2
CDR3aa: ASSLVSGDQPQH

v_gene: TRBV27
CDR3aa: ASSQSGELF

v_gene: TRBV4-1
CDR3aa: ASSHRMKGGSRDQPQH

v_gene: TRBV6-2/TRBV6-3
CDR3aa: ASRTGSDGYT

v_gene: TRBV20-1
CDR3aa: SASSGMSSGNTIY

v_gene: TRBV15
CDR3aa: AAARGGETDTQY

v_gene: TRBV3-2
CDR3aa: ASTGITGILYEQY

v_gene: TRBV7-2
CDR3aa: ASSLVARSYNSPLH

v_gene: TRBV4-2
CDR3aa: ASSPGQGSEKLF

v_gene: TRBV7-9
CDR3aa: ASTSGETQY

v_gene: TRBV9
CDR3aa: ASSVVGSTEAF

v_gene: TRBV18
CDR3aa: ASSRGVSSYEQY

v_gene: TRBV10-3
CDR3aa: AISARADTGELF

v_gene: TRBV12-3/TRBV12-4
CDR3aa: ATSRVQNTEAF

v_gene: TRBV29-1
CDR3aa: SVDWDSQETQY

v_gene: TRBV28
CDR3aa: ASSFFRGAQH

v_gene: TRBV6-2/TRBV6-3
CDR3aa: ASRPPAGELF

v_gene: TRBV5-1
CDR3aa: ASSGNIATNEKLF

v_gene: TRBV20-1
CDR3aa: SARRSEAQY

v_gene: TRBV6-6
CDR3aa: ASNQGRANYGYT

v_gene: TRBV28
CDR3aa: ASSRVPDSYEQY

v_gene: TRBV25-1
CDR3aa: ASSAAYQGNTEAF